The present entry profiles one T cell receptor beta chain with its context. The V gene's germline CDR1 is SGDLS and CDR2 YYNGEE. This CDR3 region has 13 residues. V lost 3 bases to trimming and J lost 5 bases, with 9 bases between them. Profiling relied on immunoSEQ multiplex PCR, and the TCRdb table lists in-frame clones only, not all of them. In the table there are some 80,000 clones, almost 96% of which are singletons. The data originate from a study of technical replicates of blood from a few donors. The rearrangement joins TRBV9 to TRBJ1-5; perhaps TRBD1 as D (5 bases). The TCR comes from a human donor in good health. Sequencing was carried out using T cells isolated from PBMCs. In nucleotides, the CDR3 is TGTGCCAGCAGCGCGGACACGTATCAGCCCCAGCATTTT. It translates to CASSADTYQPQHF.